This TCR beta chain was obtained from a study of OX40 agonist ivuxolimab in advanced cancers. V lost 5 bases to trimming and J lost 2 bases, with 13 bases between them. Looked up from germline, CDR1 is MNHEY and CDR2 is SMNVEV (reference sequence). This CDR3 spans 15 amino acids. TCRdb's table, derived via immunoSEQ multiplex PCR, lists solely in-frame clones and lacks some. The table has 65,000 to 70,000 clones, around 87% seen once. The receptor was derived from an adult with an advanced solid tumor such as melanoma, head and neck, liver or kidney cancer. The specimen was CD4+ or CD8+ T cells sorted from blood, collected in a trial of the OX40 agonist ivuxolimab. V usage is TRBV27 and J usage is TRBJ2-1; D possibly corresponds to TRBD1 (6 bases). The CDR3 bases are TGTGCCAGCAGTCCGCGAGGGGGAGCCTACAATGAGCAGTTCTTC. Its protein product is CASSPRGGAYNEQFF.